The 15 T cell receptor beta chains in this list originate from one sample, sequenced in a study of lymphopenia after photon versus proton radiotherapy. The table came from immunoSEQ multiplex PCR; TCRdb's copy has only in-frame clones and leaves some out. Of about 49,000 clones listed, around four fifths are singletons. The sequencing here drew on peripheral blood, taken from a patient treated with photon-based radiotherapy. Receptor source: a man aged 50 to 60 with gastric cancer.

V is TRBV5-1 and J is TRBJ2-1; D unclear. The CDR3 length is 16 residues. V lost 2 bases to trimming and J lost 4 bases, with 16 bases between them. Germline loops: CDR1 SGHRS, CDR2 YFSETQ. This CDR3 is CASSFGFAGRYNEQFF. The CDR3 DNA follows: TGCGCCAGCAGCTTCGGTTTTGCAGGTCGGTACAATGAGCAGTTCTTC.

This clone was counted a single time. This chain uses TRBV7-7 with TRBJ2-5; D gene ambiguous. Germline V gives CDR1 SSHAT, CDR2 FNYEAQ (reference sequence). V lost 1 base and J lost 1, with 7 bases in between. The CDR3 totals 14 residues. The CDR3 DNA reads as TGTGCCAGCAGCTTAGGCCTTGGCCAAGAGACCCAGTACTTC. Residues: CASSLGLGQETQYF. Using reference TRBV7-7 and TRBJ2-5 for the parts outside the CDR3, the full variable domain is GAGVSQSPRYKVTKRGQDVTLRCDPISSHATLYWYQQALGQGPEFLTYFNYEAQPDKSGLPSDRFSAERPEGSISTLTIQRTEQRDSAMYRCASSLGLGQETQYFGPGTRLLVL.

This rearrangement joins TRBV11-2 to TRBJ2-5, with D perhaps TRBD1 (6 bases). Germline-derived CDR1 and CDR2 are SGHAT and FQNNGV. V shed 5 bases and J shed 2 bases, with 12 bases lying between them. The CDR3 contains 14 residues. For the CDR3, the DNA is TGTGCCAGCAGCCCCGGGACAACACAAGAGACCCAGTACTTC. Translated: CASSPGTTQETQYF.

The rearrangement joins TRBV5-1 to TRBJ2-2; D might be TRBD2 (6 bases). This CDR3 has 13 residues. The germline gives CDR1 SGHRS, CDR2 YFSETQ. Trimming took off 3 bases at V and 4 bases at J, with 7 bases between the two ends. This chain's CDR3 is CASSSGGTGELFF. In DNA, the CDR3 is TGCGCCAGCAGCTCCGGGGGCACCGGGGAGCTGTTTTTT.

On this clone: Other DNA sequences in this specimen translate into the identical CDR3. This chain uses TRBV5-4 with TRBJ1-2; D uncertain. This CDR3 is 13 amino acids long. Per germline, CDR1 SGHNT and CDR2 YYREEE (reference sequence). V was shortened by 0 bases and J by 1 base, with 4 bases between the two germline ends. Here the CDR3 DNA reads TGTGCCAGCAGCTTGGACAGTAACTATGGCTACACCTTC. Protein product: CASSLDSNYGYTF. Full variable domain (rest looked up from reference TRBV5-4 and TRBJ1-2): ETGVTQSPTHLIKTRGQQVTLRCSSQSGHNTVSWYQQALGQGPQFIFQYYREEENGRGNFPPRFSGLQFPNYSSELNVNALELDDSALYLCASSLDSNYGYTFGSGTRLTVV.

CDR3 loop: CASSYPGQGIYGYTF. The CDR3 nucleotides are TGCGCCAGCAGCTATCCGGGACAGGGCATCTATGGCTACACCTTC. The J gene is TRBJ1-2, the V gene TRBV4-1; TRBD1 matches 9 bases. Germline V gives CDR1 MGHRA, CDR2 YSYEKL. There are 15 residues in the CDR3. With V trimmed by 5 bases and J by 4 bases, 8 bases remained unmatched.

V gene TRBV19 combines with J gene TRBJ1-5, with 11 nucleotides matching TRBD1. V lost 3 bases to trimming and J lost 7 bases; unmatched junction nucleotides: 8. CDR3 length: 16 amino acids. CDR1 LNHDA and CDR2 SQIVND come from the germline V gene (reference sequence). The CDR3 loop is CASSIHPDRGHQPQHF. The CDR3 region has the DNA TGTGCCAGTAGTATCCACCCGGACAGGGGGCACCAGCCCCAGCATTTT.

V is TRBV5-1 and J is TRBJ1-1; tentative D call: TRBD1 (6 bases). Germline CDR1 and CDR2: SGHRS and YFSETQ. Trimming shortened V by 0 bases and J by 5 bases, and 14 bases separated the two germline ends. The CDR3 extends over 15 amino acids. CDR3: CASSLAGAEPTEAFF. CDR3 coding DNA: TGCGCCAGCAGCTTGGCAGGGGCCGAACCGACTGAAGCTTTCTTT.

The rearrangement joins TRBV19 to TRBJ2-7, with 9 bases fitting TRBD2. The CDR3 loop spans 14 amino acids. The germline V gene encodes CDR1 LNHDA and CDR2 SQIVND (reference sequence). The junction had 5 bases not matched to a gene; V was cut back by 4 bases and J by 4 bases. The DNA of the CDR3 is TGTGCCAGTAGTACATTAGCGGGAGCTTACGAGCAGTACTTC. Residues: CASSTLAGAYEQYF.

The gene calls are TRBV18 and TRBJ2-3; 9 nucleotides line up with TRBD1. Trimming took 6 bases from V and 1 from J; bases not matched to a gene: 5. The CDR3 loop spans 15 amino acids. The germline V gene has CDR1 KGHSH and CDR2 LQKENI. The CDR3 spells CASSQGQGGTDTQYF. The CDR3, as DNA: TGTGCCAGCTCTCAGGGACAGGGAGGCACAGATACGCAGTATTTT.

This rearrangement joins TRBV27 to TRBJ1-5; TRBD1 might be the D (6 bases). Trimming took 2 bases from V and 4 from J, leaving 12 bases between them. Germline V gives CDR1 MNHEY, CDR2 SMNVEV (reference sequence). The CDR3 is 15 residues long. CDR3 amino acids: CASSLMGAPNQPQHF. CDR3 DNA sequence: TGTGCCAGCAGTTTAATGGGGGCCCCTAATCAGCCCCAGCATTTT.

The chain joins TRBV29-1 to TRBJ2-1; 8 bases fit TRBD2. The CDR3 contains 13 residues. The V and J ends lost 3 bases and 7 bases, in that order; junction bases with no gene match: 5. Germline loops: CDR1 SQVTM, CDR2 ANQGSEA. The CDR3 spells CSVDMRLANEQFF. The CDR3 nucleotides read TGCAGCGTTGATATGAGACTAGCGAATGAGCAGTTCTTC.

V usage is TRBV7-7 and J usage is TRBJ2-2; TRBD2 might be the D (6 bases). V dropped 3 bases and J dropped 5 bases, with 7 bases sitting between them. Per the germline V gene, CDR1 is SSHAT and CDR2 is FNYEAQ (reference sequence). The CDR3 is 13 amino acids. The CDR3 here is CASSLDYTGELFF. Here the CDR3 DNA reads TGTGCCAGCAGCTTGGACTATACCGGGGAGCTGTTTTTT.

The table lists this clone with a few counts. The genes are TRBV29-1 and TRBJ1-5, with TRBD1 identical over 12 bases. Germline V gene lookup returns CDR1 SQVTM and CDR2 ANQGSEA. This CDR3 region has 13 residues. V lost 6 bases, J lost 6 bases, and 3 bases stayed unmatched. The CDR3 nucleotides are TGCAGCGTCCGGGACAGGGGGCTTCAGCCCCAGCATTTT. Translating it yields CSVRDRGLQPQHF. Together with reference TRBV29-1 and TRBJ1-5, the CDR3 gives the full variable domain: SAVISQKPSRDICQRGTSLTIQCQVDSQVTMMFWYRQQPGQSLTLIATANQGSEATYESGFVIDKFPISRPNLTFSTLTVSNMSPEDSSIYLCSVRDRGLQPQHFGDGTRLSIL.

The J gene is TRBJ2-3, the V gene TRBV5-5; TRBD2 aligns across 7 bases. Germline lookup yields CDR1 SGHKS and CDR2 YYEKEE (reference sequence). V shed 2 bases, J shed 0 bases, and the junction held 3 bases outside the gene matches. The CDR3 is made up of 15 amino acids. The CDR3 loop is CASSLAGLSTDTQYF. CDR3 in DNA: TGTGCCAGCAGCTTAGCGGGACTTAGCACAGATACGCAGTATTTT.